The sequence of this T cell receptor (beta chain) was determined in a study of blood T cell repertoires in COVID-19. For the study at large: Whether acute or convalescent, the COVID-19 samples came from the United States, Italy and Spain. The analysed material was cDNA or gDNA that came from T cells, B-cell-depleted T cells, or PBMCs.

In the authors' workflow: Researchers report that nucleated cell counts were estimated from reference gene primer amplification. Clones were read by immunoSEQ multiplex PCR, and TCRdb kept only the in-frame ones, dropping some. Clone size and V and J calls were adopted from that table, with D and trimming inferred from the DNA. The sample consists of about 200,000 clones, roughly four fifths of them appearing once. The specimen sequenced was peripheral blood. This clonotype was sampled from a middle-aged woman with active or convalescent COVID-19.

CDR3 sequence reads: CASSLRGSEQFF. The CDR3 nucleotides read TGTGCCAGCAGTTTGCGAGGGAGTGAGCAGTTCTTC. The gene calls are TRBV6-5 and TRBJ2-1; D might be TRBD2 (5 bases). Germline V lookup: CDR1 MNHEY, CDR2 SVGAGI. The CDR3 runs to 12 residues. With 4 bases removed from V and 9 bases from J, the gap between germline ends came to 10 bases.